A single sample is the source of the 15 T cell receptor beta chains below, sequenced in a study of tumor-infiltrating lymphocytes in primary liver carcinoma. The researchers obtained blood RNA from unsorted whole blood and also extracted germline DNA. Synthesis of TCR beta cDNA was carried out from 500 ng total RNA with a constant-region primer. Employing slightly modified ARM-PCR, three nested multiplex PCR rounds were run, and these gave rise to the TCR beta libraries. Rounds one and two of PCR, each of 9 to 11 cycles, were primed with TRBV1-TRBV30 forward primers and a C-beta reverse primer. TCRdb reprocessed the multiplex PCR reads with MiXCR, giving one entry per CDR3 protein. The sample holds some 190,000 distinct CDR3 sequences, 50% to 75% seen once. Source material: peripheral blood. The origin of the receptors is a man aged 35-49 years with primary liver carcinoma and hepatitis B virus infection.

Notes on this clonotype: This CDR3 fails to terminate in the conserved phenylalanine or tryptophan, so it likely reflects a read error. The gene calls are TRBV11-1 and TRBJ2-1; D possibly uses TRBD1 or TRBD2 (5 bases each). The CDR3 sequence is 13 residues long. V was pared by 5 bases and J by 6 bases, with 11 bases between. The germline V gene has CDR1 SGHAT and CDR2 FQDESV (reference sequence). CDR3 sequence: CASSRGTANEQFL. DNA for the CDR3: TGTGCCAGCAGCCGAGGGACGGCCAATGAGCAGTTCTTA.

This clonotype occurred a few times. Relative to the germline gene, one junction end is altered; a read error may explain this. The CDR3 is CASSQGNGNQPQHF. In DNA, the CDR3 is TGCGCCAGCAGTCAAGGGAACGGGAATCAGCCCCAGCATTTT. The J gene is TRBJ1-5, the V gene TRBV4-1; no definite D call. Germline V gives CDR1 MGHRA, CDR2 YSYEKL. The CDR3 runs 14 residues.

Only a few counts were recorded for this clonotype. The chain joins TRBV6-5 to TRBJ2-2; D is ambiguous. Germline V CDR1 and CDR2: MNHEY, SVGAGI. This CDR3 is 14 amino acids long. The germline V and J ends were trimmed by 4 bases and 1 base, with 7 bases remaining between them. The CDR3 nucleotides read TGTGCCAGCAGTTTTAAGCGGAACACCGGGGAGCTGTTTTTT. Its translation: CASSFKRNTGELFF.

This chain connects TRBV12-3 or TRBV12-4 to TRBJ2-5; D is undetermined. This CDR3 region has 14 residues. The V and J ends lost 5 bases and 0 bases respectively, with 10 bases between them. CDR3 residues: CASSLPGNQETQYF. In DNA, the CDR3 is TGTGCCAGCAGTCTCCCTGGGAACCAAGAGACCCAGTACTTC.

The rearrangement uses TRBV6-1 and TRBJ1-5, with D maybe TRBD1 (5 bases). Germline V gene lookup returns CDR1 MNHNS and CDR2 SASEGT. CDR3 length: 13 amino acids. Trimming left V 2 bases short and J 5 bases short, with 7 bases between. The DNA of the CDR3 is TGTGCCAGCAGTGAAAGACAGCATCAGCCCCAGCATTTT. Translating it yields CASSERQHQPQHF.

The rearrangement links TRBV28 to TRBJ2-5; no firm D call. The germline gives CDR1 MDHEN, CDR2 SYDVKM. The CDR3 is made up of 14 amino acids. Trimming removed 7 bases from V and 1 base from J, with 13 bases in between. CDR3 coding DNA: TGTGCCAGCAATCCAAGGAACCTCCAAGAGACCCAGTACTTC. Its protein is CASNPRNLQETQYF.

Regarding this clonotype: Just one base apart from a much larger clone, this may be a read error. V and J are TRBV11-2 and TRBJ1-2, with unresolved D. The CDR3 has 12 amino acids. Germline CDR1 and CDR2: SGHAT and FQNNGV. With 5 bases removed from V and 7 bases from J, the gap between germline ends came to 11 bases. The CDR3 region has the DNA TGTGCCAGCAGCGGTCGGAAGTGTGGCTACACCTTC. This codes for CASSGRKCGYTF. The variable domain in full, completed from reference TRBV11-2 and TRBJ1-2, reads EAGVAQSPRYKIIEKRQSVAFWCNPISGHATLYWYQQILGQGPKLLIQFQNNGVVDDSQLPKDRFSAERLKGVDSTLKIQPAKLEDSAVYLCASSGRKCGYTFGSGTRLTVV.

Of note for this clonotype: A clone one base away is much larger, so this may be a read error. The chain recombines TRBV11-2 with TRBJ2-2, with D possibly TRBD2 on 5 matching bases. The CDR3 spans 11 residues. Germline V gene lookup returns CDR1 SGHAT and CDR2 FQNNGV. The chain's CDR3 is CASARPGVLFF. The CDR3 bases are TGTGCCAGCGCCCGGCCCGGGGTGCTGTTTTTT.

The rearrangement joins TRBV6-1 to TRBJ1-4; D is undetermined. The CDR3 has 13 residues. CDR1 is MNHNS, CDR2 SASEGT, per germline. V was shortened by 4 bases and J by 5 bases, with 8 bases between the two germline ends. The CDR3: CASSVGRNEKLFF. DNA for the CDR3: TGTGCCAGCAGTGTCGGGCGCAATGAAAAACTGTTTTTT.

The J gene is TRBJ2-7, the V gene TRBV30, with D possibly being TRBD1 (6 bases). Trimming left V 8 bases short and J 7 bases short, with 21 bases between. CDR1 and CDR2 from the germline V gene are GTSNPN and SVGIG (reference sequence). The CDR3 has 13 residues. The CDR3 DNA reads as TGTGCCCATAGACAGGCCCTTTCTAGGGAGCAGTACTTC. Protein product: CAHRQALSREQYF.

A remark on this clonotype: This may arise from a read error, as a much more abundant clone is one base away. V usage is TRBV4-1 and J usage is TRBJ1-5, with unresolved D. The germline V gene has CDR1 MGHRA and CDR2 YSYEKL. V lost 0 bases, J lost 1 base, and 16 bases lay in between. The CDR3 consists of 18 residues. DNA for the CDR3: TGCGCCAGCAGCCAAGATCGGAGGATTAGGGTAAGCAATCAGCCCCAGCATTTT. It yields the protein CASSQDRRIRVSNQPQHF.

Remarks on this clonotype: One junction end does not reproduce the germline sequence, and a read error may be involved. The chain has TRBV12-3 or TRBV12-4 and TRBJ1-4; the D gene is possibly TRBD1 (6 bases). CDR3 length equals 15 residues. CDR3 sequence: CAGSLSTGRAEKLFF. CDR3 nucleotide sequence: TGTGCCGGCAGTTTATCTACAGGGAGGGCCGAAAAACTGTTTTTT.

V is TRBV11-2 and J is TRBJ2-1; 7 bases agree with TRBD2. The germline V gene has CDR1 SGHAT and CDR2 FQNNGV. The CDR3 is 15 residues long. The V gene end was trimmed by 5 bases and the J gene end by 5 bases; junction bases not matched to a gene: 9. CDR3 bases: TGTGCCAGCAGCCCCACTGGCGGGAGTCACAATGAGCAGTTCTTC. Translating it yields CASSPTGGSHNEQFF.

As for this clonotype: The junction does not match germline at one end; this may be a read error. This chain uses TRBV29-1 with TRBJ2-3, with D perhaps TRBD2 (5 bases). Germline CDR1 reads SQVTM; CDR2 reads ANQGSEA. The CDR3 runs 15 residues. This CDR3 reads CSIEDFRGNTDTQYF. The DNA of the CDR3 is TGCAGCATTGAAGACTTCCGAGGGAACACAGATACGCAGTATTTT.

This clonotype is a singleton in its sample. This CDR3 is missing its conserved last phenylalanine or tryptophan, likely due to a read error. The chain has TRBV11-2 and TRBJ2-7; 10 nucleotides agree with TRBD2. The CDR3 spans 15 residues. V shed 6 bases and J 0 bases; nucleotides not matched to a gene: 5. Germline V gene lookup returns CDR1 SGHAT and CDR2 FQNNGV. As DNA, the CDR3 is TGTGCCAGCAGTCCAACTAGCGGGATCTCCTACGAGCAGTACCTC. It codes for CASSPTSGISYEQYL.